This T cell receptor beta chain was recovered during a study of cytomegalovirus exposure and HLA in healthy donors. Study findings and constraints: A later analysis reportedly found that, within productive TCRs, an Asian-associated ancestry cluster had fewer N-insertions than the mean observed across the approximately 690 donors. Later, an analysis found that common viral pathogens appeared to be linked with several of the most significant clusters. It was about 180 TCR beta chains that were listed as cytomegalovirus-associated.

Germline V gene data show CDR1 as SGHAT and CDR2 as FQNNGV. V was pared by 0 bases and J by 5 bases, with 9 bases of the junction left unmatched. The CDR3 runs 16 residues. As for this clone: Its cognate antigen is unknown.

PCR used 60 Vbeta primers and 13 Jbeta primers. Here immunoSEQ multiplex PCR was the method, and the copy in TCRdb shows in-frame clones only, minus some. This table has 150,000 to 200,000 clones, around 79% appearing once. This chain uses TRBV11-2 with TRBJ2-5; 7 bases are a match to TRBD1. The receptor was derived from a male donor in good health and CMV-seropositive. Source material: PBMCs. CDR3: CASSLDRGQGEETQYF. The CDR3, as DNA: TGTGCCAGCAGCTTAGATAGAGGGCAGGGGGAGGAGACCCAGTACTTC. Using reference TRBV11-2 and TRBJ2-5 for the parts outside the CDR3, the full variable domain is EAGVAQSPRYKIIEKRQSVAFWCNPISGHATLYWYQQILGQGPKLLIQFQNNGVVDDSQLPKDRFSAERLKGVDSTLKIQPAKLEDSAVYLCASSLDRGQGEETQYFGPGTRLLVL.